These 20 T cell receptor beta chains were all obtained from the same sample, sequenced in a study of Ad26.COV2.S vaccination and SARS-CoV-2 variants. Repertoires were generated with immunoSEQ multiplex PCR, while TCRdb's copy carries only in-frame clones and drops some. Of 360,000 or so clones in the sample, around 90% were seen once. Treatment here: roughly 20 received Ad26.COV2.S at low or high dose, single or two shots; 5 received placebo; per-sample allocation not given. Specimens were obtained on day 63 following the first vaccine or placebo injection. The sequences come from peripheral blood, collected in a trial of Ad26.COV2.S vaccine versus placebo. Receptors were obtained from a person aged 18-60 years who received the Ad26.COV2.S COVID-19 vaccine or a placebo.

As to this clone: Other DNA sequences in this sample translate to the same CDR3. The chain has TRBV29-1 and TRBJ1-1, with D uncertain. Germline CDR1 and CDR2: SQVTM and ANQGSEA. The V end was cut by 3 bases, the J end by 0 bases, with 8 bases between. CDR3 length equals 13 residues. The CDR3 is CSVESPMNTEAFF. CDR3 nucleotide sequence: TGCAGCGTTGAGTCACCCATGAACACTGAAGCTTTCTTT.

This clone was detected only once. Its ends do not fully match the called genes, so a read error is possible. The V and J genes are TRBV5-5 and TRBJ1-3; D might be TRBD1 (6 bases). Germline V CDR1 and CDR2: SGHKS, YYEKEE (reference sequence). This CDR3 region has 17 residues. DNA for the CDR3: TGTGCCAGCAACTTGTCCCCAGGGGCCTCCTCTGGAAACACCATATATTTT. Translation: CASNLSPGASSGNTIYF. Full variable domain (remainder filled in from reference TRBV5-5 and TRBJ1-3): DAGVTQSPTHLIKTRGQQVTLRCSPISGHKSVSWYQQVLGQGPQFIFQYYEKEERGRGNFPDRFSARQFPNYSSELNVNALLLGDSALYLCASNLSPGASSGNTIYFGEGSWLTVV.

This chain links TRBV4-1 with TRBJ2-1; 7 nucleotides agree with TRBD2. Germline trimming cut 0 bases from V and 4 bases from J; bases unmatched to any gene: 9. CDR3 length: 17 residues. Per germline, CDR1 MGHRA and CDR2 YSYEKL. CDR3: CASSQDPLRGEYNEQFF. Here the CDR3 DNA reads TGCGCCAGCAGCCAAGACCCCTTACGGGGGGAATACAATGAGCAGTTCTTC.

V gene TRBV7-6 combines with J gene TRBJ2-1; TRBD2 aligns across 10 bases. Germline V gene sequence: CDR1 SGHVS, CDR2 FNYEAQ. V lost 5 bases and J lost 4; bases outside the gene matches: 5. CDR3 size: 15 residues. Here the CDR3 reads CASSKLAGTYNEQFF. The CDR3 nucleotides are TGTGCCAGCAGCAAACTAGCGGGGACATACAATGAGCAGTTCTTC.

The rearrangement joins TRBV4-3 to TRBJ1-3; TRBD1 matches at 7 bases. Losses at the gene ends were 4 bases for V and 3 bases for J; bases not matched to a gene: 12. CDR3 length equals 17 residues. Germline CDR1 LGHNA, CDR2 YSLEER. CDR3 in amino acids: CASSRVFTGEIGNTIYF. The CDR3 nucleotides are TGCGCCAGCAGCCGGGTCTTTACAGGGGAGATTGGAAACACCATATATTTT.

The chain employs TRBV4-3 and TRBJ2-5; TRBD1 might be the D (6 bases). Trimming removed 5 bases from V and 1 base from J, with 14 bases in between. The length of the CDR3 is 15 residues. Per the germline V gene, CDR1 is LGHNA and CDR2 is YSLEER. As DNA, the CDR3 is TGCGCCAGCAGCTCCCGACAGGACTCCCAAGAGACCCAGTACTTC. Its protein is CASSSRQDSQETQYF.

A single count supports this clone. This chain connects TRBV4-1 to TRBJ2-1; 9 bases agree with TRBD1. The V and J ends lost 0 bases and 5 bases, in that order; junction bases with no gene match: 14. Per germline, CDR1 MGHRA and CDR2 YSYEKL. The CDR3 covers 19 residues. CDR3 region: CASSQDPFPGQGLNNEQFF. The CDR3 nucleotides are TGCGCCAGCAGCCAAGATCCATTCCCGGGACAGGGCCTAAACAATGAGCAGTTCTTC.

The chain employs TRBV15 and TRBJ1-5; maybe TRBD1 (5 bases). Per germline, CDR1 LNHNV and CDR2 YYDKDF (reference sequence). V dropped 1 base and J dropped 1 base, with 11 bases sitting between them. CDR3 size: 16 residues. Here the CDR3 DNA reads TGTGCCACCAGCAGAGTCAGCCAGGGCAGCAATCAGCCCCAGCATTTT. Translating it yields CATSRVSQGSNQPQHF.

The chain joins TRBV7-2 to TRBJ2-7; perhaps TRBD2 as D (5 bases). V was cut by 4 bases and J by 2 bases, with 12 bases left in between. The germline V gene has CDR1 SGHTA and CDR2 FQGNSA. There are 14 residues in the CDR3. The CDR3 region is CASSSQWTPYEQYF. In nucleotides, the CDR3 is TGTGCCAGCAGCTCCCAGTGGACTCCCTACGAGCAGTACTTC.

V gene TRBV5-1 combines with J gene TRBJ2-2; D remains unclear. This CDR3 spans 15 amino acids. Germline lookup yields CDR1 SGHRS and CDR2 YFSETQ. Trimming removed 2 bases at V and 2 bases at J, with 10 bases between. CDR3 in amino acids: CASSFLQVNTGELFF. The CDR3 DNA sequence: TGCGCCAGCAGCTTTCTGCAAGTTAACACCGGGGAGCTGTTTTTT.

The V call is TRBV5-6, the J call TRBJ2-4; the D gene could be TRBD1 or TRBD2 (5 bases each). V was shortened by 0 bases and J by 7 bases, with 11 bases between the two germline ends. Germline-derived CDR1 and CDR2 are SGHDT and YYEEEE. This CDR3 comprises 14 residues. The CDR3 here is CASSLAGSGNIQYF. CDR3 bases: TGTGCCAGCAGCTTGGCAGGGAGTGGCAACATTCAGTACTTC.

This clone is a singleton in its sample. V usage is TRBV5-5 and J usage is TRBJ1-4; a weak D match, TRBD1 (5 bases). Per the germline V gene, CDR1 is SGHKS and CDR2 is YYEKEE (reference sequence). The CDR3 consists of 20 residues. V lost 0 bases and J 0 bases, leaving 21 bases between the germline ends. The CDR3 DNA reads TGTGCCAGCAGCTTGGAGCGTCGGGGACCCAGGAACGCAACTAATGAAAAACTGTTTTTT. It codes for CASSLERRGPRNATNEKLFF.

The J gene is TRBJ1-5, the V gene TRBV11-2; a weak D match, TRBD1 (5 bases). The germline V and J ends were trimmed by 5 bases and 3 bases, with 11 bases remaining between them. From germline, CDR1 is SGHAT and CDR2 FQNNGV. This CDR3 has 14 residues. The chain's CDR3 is CASSLGRNNQPQHF. The CDR3 DNA reads TGTGCCAGCAGCCTGGGACGGAACAATCAGCCCCAGCATTTT.

This clone appeared a single time. V is TRBV5-6 and J is TRBJ1-2, with unresolved D. The CDR3 contains 11 residues. Germline CDR1 and CDR2: SGHDT and YYEEEE. The ends were cut back, 0 bases at V and 7 bases at J, with 4 bases in the middle. This CDR3 is CASSLEGGYTF. The CDR3 nucleotides are TGTGCCAGCAGCTTGGAGGGTGGCTACACCTTC.

The CDR3 is CASSQDLSSGQSYYGYTF. CDR3 nucleotide sequence: TGCGCCAGCAGCCAAGATCTTAGTTCGGGACAGAGTTACTATGGCTACACCTTC. The gene calls are TRBV4-1 and TRBJ1-2; 7 positions agree with TRBD1. CDR1 and CDR2 from the germline V gene are MGHRA and YSYEKL. With 0 bases clipped from V and 3 bases from J, the junction kept 13 bases outside the gene matches. There are 18 residues in the CDR3.

The gene calls are TRBV30 and TRBJ2-3, with D unclear. V lost 1 base and J lost 2, with 7 bases in between. The CDR3 has 13 amino acids. The germline V gene encodes CDR1 GTSNPN and CDR2 SVGIG (reference sequence). The CDR3 sequence is CAWSAQATDTQYF. In nucleotides, the CDR3 is TGTGCCTGGAGTGCCCAGGCCACAGATACGCAGTATTTT. Supplemented by reference TRBV30 and TRBJ2-3, the full variable domain reads SQTIHQWPATLVQPVGSPLSLECTVEGTSNPNLYWYRQAAGRGLQLLFYSVGIGQISSEVPQNLSASRPQDRQFILSSKKLLLSDSGFYLCAWSAQATDTQYFGPGTRLTVL.

The chain employs TRBV14 and TRBJ1-1; no clear D gene. The CDR3 spans 17 residues. Germline V CDR1 and CDR2: SGHDN, FVKESK. Trimming took 6 bases from V and 1 from J, leaving 21 bases between them. CDR3 sequence: CASRNLSGLNGNTEAFF. The DNA for the CDR3 is TGTGCCAGCAGGAATTTGTCGGGTCTTAATGGGAACACTGAAGCTTTCTTT.

V is TRBV6-2 or TRBV6-3 and J is TRBJ2-3; 14 bases align to TRBD2. J gave up 4 bases and V 6 bases, and 12 bases lay outside the gene matches. CDR3 length: 18 residues. CDR1 is MNHEY, CDR2 SVGEGT, per germline. CDR3 region: CASSPGTSGSYFPDTQYF. In nucleotides, the CDR3 is TGTGCCAGCAGCCCCGGGACTAGCGGGAGTTACTTCCCAGATACGCAGTATTTT.

This rearrangement joins TRBV2 to TRBJ2-5; 10 positions agree with TRBD2. V shed 2 bases and J 6 bases; nucleotides not matched to a gene: 9. The CDR3 has 16 residues. CDR1 and CDR2 from the germline V gene are SNHLY and FYNNEI. CDR3 loop: CASSEWASGGGKTQYF. DNA of the CDR3: TGTGCCAGCAGTGAATGGGCTAGCGGGGGCGGGAAGACCCAGTACTTC.

The chain uses TRBV5-6 and TRBJ1-1; tentatively, D is TRBD1 (6 bases). Trimming stripped 5 bases from V and 0 bases from J, with 14 bases between. Germline CDR1 is SGHDT and CDR2 is YYEEEE. The CDR3 consists of 15 residues. DNA of the CDR3: TGTGCCAGCAGTCATCCAGGGGCGATGAACACTGAAGCTTTCTTT. It codes for CASSHPGAMNTEAFF.